This TCR beta chain was found in a study of blood T cell repertoires in COVID-19. Study-level background: Acute and convalescent COVID-19 specimens originated in the United States, Italy and Spain. Nucleic acid was either cDNA or gDNA, and it came from T cells, B-cell-depleted T cells, or PBMCs.

Per the study methods: Scientists estimated how many nucleated cells there were by amplifying reference gene primers. Sequencing used immunoSEQ multiplex PCR; TCRdb keeps in-frame clones, though not all of them. V and J calls and clone size come straight from that table; D and trimming were deduced from the DNA. The sample has over 200,000 clones, around 80% seen once. The material sequenced was peripheral blood. The clonotype originates from a human donor in a cohort sampled during active COVID-19.

CDR3 sequence reads: CASASRDRDNGYTF. In DNA form, the CDR3 reads TGTGCCTCAGCGTCCCGGGACAGGGATAATGGCTACACCTTC. The chain uses TRBV19 and TRBJ1-2, with TRBD1 matching over 9 bases. Unmatched junction bases numbered 13, after V lost 11 bases and J lost 6 bases. The CDR3 has 14 residues. Looked up from germline, CDR1 is LNHDA and CDR2 is SQIVND (reference sequence).